This entry lists 5 T cell receptor beta chains sequenced from one sample in a study of cytomegalovirus exposure and HLA in healthy donors. PCR used 60 Vbeta primers and 13 Jbeta primers. Sequencing used immunoSEQ multiplex PCR; TCRdb keeps in-frame clones, though not all of them. The sample carries 120,000 or so clones, around three quarters recorded once. Material: PBMCs. These receptors came from a male donor in good health and CMV-seronegative.

The rearrangement joins TRBV6-1 to TRBJ2-1, with D maybe TRBD2 (6 bases). The CDR3 has 14 residues. V lost 8 bases to trimming and J lost 2 bases, with 13 bases between them. Germline V gene sequence: CDR1 MNHNS, CDR2 SASEGT. The CDR3 sequence is CASGLTRTYNEQFF. CDR3 DNA sequence: TGTGCCAGCGGACTGACTAGAACCTACAATGAGCAGTTCTTC.

This chain uses TRBV5-6 with TRBJ2-2, with D possibly matching TRBD1 (6 bases). CDR3 size: 13 residues. Germline lookup yields CDR1 SGHDT and CDR2 YYEEEE. V lost 7 bases and J lost 5, with 12 bases in between. The CDR3 DNA is TGTGCCAGCCGCTACACAGGGACCGGGGAGCTGTTTTTT. Amino acid sequence: CASRYTGTGELFF.

This rearrangement joins TRBV4-3 to TRBJ1-1; D remains ambiguous. V was pared by 1 base and J by 2 bases, with 11 bases between. Germline lookup yields CDR1 LGHNA and CDR2 YSLEER. The CDR3 contains 15 residues. CDR3 loop: CASSQAPRGNTEAFF. DNA of the CDR3: TGCGCCAGCAGCCAAGCACCTCGGGGTAACACTGAAGCTTTCTTT.

V and J are TRBV7-2 and TRBJ2-5; D perhaps matches TRBD2 (5 bases). This CDR3 spans 15 amino acids. CDR1 and CDR2 from the germline V gene are SGHTA and FQGNSA. V shed 3 bases and J shed 1 base, with 12 bases lying between them. CDR3 sequence: CASSFRGNSQETQYF. For the CDR3, the DNA is TGTGCCAGCAGCTTCCGGGGAAACTCCCAAGAGACCCAGTACTTC.

This clone was seen only once. This chain uses TRBV7-9 with TRBJ1-1; D possibly corresponds to TRBD1 (6 bases). V was cut by 5 bases and J by 7 bases, with 17 bases left in between. Germline V CDR1 and CDR2: SEHNR, FQNEAQ (reference sequence). This CDR3 spans 14 amino acids. The CDR3 sequence is CASSRHQGPLEAFF. The CDR3 region has the DNA TGTGCCAGCAGCCGACATCAGGGGCCCCTTGAAGCTTTCTTT.